Described below is a single T cell receptor beta chain sequence and its context. Its specificity is not known. Libraries were prepared by immunoSEQ multiplex PCR; TCRdb keeps only in-frame clonotypes and omits some of them. The table has some 54,000 clones, around 84% seen once. As for time point: week 35, safety follow-up. Topical imiquimod was applied with each vaccine dose, which held 300 ug of mutant IDH1 20-mer peptide. These data belong to a study of a mutant IDH1 vaccine in newly diagnosed glioma. There are 14 residues in the CDR3. V lost 1 base and J lost 1, with 7 bases in between. Germline CDR1 and CDR2: SGHAT and FQNNGV.

The receptor was isolated from a woman in her late teens or twenties with glioma. J is TRBJ1-1 and V is TRBV11-2, with no clear D. This material consisted of PBMCs, taken from a glioma patient whose treatment included an IDH1 peptide vaccine. In DNA, the CDR3 is TGTGCCAGCAGCTTAGGGGCAGGGAACACTGAAGCTTTCTTT. This gives the protein CASSLGAGNTEAFF.